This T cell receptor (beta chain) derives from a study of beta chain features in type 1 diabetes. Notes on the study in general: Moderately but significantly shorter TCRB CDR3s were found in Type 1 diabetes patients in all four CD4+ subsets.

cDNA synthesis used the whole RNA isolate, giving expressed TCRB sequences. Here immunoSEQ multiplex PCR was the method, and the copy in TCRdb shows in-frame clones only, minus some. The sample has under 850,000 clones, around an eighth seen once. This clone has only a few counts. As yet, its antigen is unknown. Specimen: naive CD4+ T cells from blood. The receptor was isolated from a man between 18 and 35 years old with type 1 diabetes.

The CDR3 coding sequence is TGTGCCAGCAGCCTCAACTCCGCGGGGGTGTTCACAGATACGCAGTATTTT. It codes for CASSLNSAGVFTDTQYF. The V call is TRBV4-2, the J call TRBJ2-3, with 7 bases identical to TRBD2. This CDR3 is built from 17 residues. CDR1 and CDR2 (germline): LGHNA, YNFKEQ. V lost 4 bases, J lost 2 bases, and 12 bases stayed unmatched.